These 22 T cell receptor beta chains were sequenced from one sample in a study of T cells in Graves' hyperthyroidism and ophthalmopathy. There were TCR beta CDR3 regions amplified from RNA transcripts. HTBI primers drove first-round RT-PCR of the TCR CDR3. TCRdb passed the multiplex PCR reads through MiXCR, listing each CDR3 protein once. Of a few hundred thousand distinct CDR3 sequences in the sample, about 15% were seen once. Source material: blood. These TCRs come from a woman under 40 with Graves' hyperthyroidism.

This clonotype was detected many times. The CDR3 sequence: CASSFRTGGYEQYF. The CDR3 nucleotides read TGTGCCAGCAGCTTCAGGACAGGGGGCTACGAGCAGTACTTC. The chain couples TRBV27 to TRBJ2-7; 10 bases align to TRBD1. The CDR3 covers 14 residues. J gave up 3 bases and V 6 bases, and 5 bases lay outside the gene matches. Germline CDR1 and CDR2: MNHEY and SMNVEV (reference sequence).

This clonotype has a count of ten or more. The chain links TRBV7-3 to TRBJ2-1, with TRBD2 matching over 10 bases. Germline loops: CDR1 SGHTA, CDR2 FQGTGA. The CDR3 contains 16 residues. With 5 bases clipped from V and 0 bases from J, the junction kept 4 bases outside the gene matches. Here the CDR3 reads CASSPRTSGSYNEQFF. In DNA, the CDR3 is TGTGCCAGCAGCCCCCGGACTAGCGGCTCCTACAATGAGCAGTTCTTC.

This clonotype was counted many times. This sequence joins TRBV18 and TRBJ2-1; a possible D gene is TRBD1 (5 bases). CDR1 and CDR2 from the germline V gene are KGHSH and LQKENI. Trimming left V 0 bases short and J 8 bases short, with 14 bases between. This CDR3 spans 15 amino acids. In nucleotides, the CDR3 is TGTGCCAGCTCACCACCTTACCAGGGATCCGATGAGCAGTTCTTC. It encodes CASSPPYQGSDEQFF.

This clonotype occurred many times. CDR3 loop: CASWRGSSYNEQFF. CDR3 in DNA: TGTGCCAGCTGGAGGGGCAGCTCCTACAATGAGCAGTTCTTC. The V gene is TRBV27, the J gene TRBJ2-1, with D perhaps TRBD2 (6 bases). The CDR3 runs to 14 residues. In germline, CDR1 is MNHEY, CDR2 SMNVEV (reference sequence). V was shortened by 8 bases and J by 0 bases, with 11 bases between the two germline ends.

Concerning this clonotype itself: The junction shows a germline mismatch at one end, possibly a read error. CDR3 protein: CASSPRAHTGLNERFF. The CDR3 nucleotides read TGTGCCAGCTCACCACGGGCACATACGGGATTGAATGAGCGGTTCTTC. The V call is TRBV18, the J call TRBJ2-1; tentatively, D is TRBD2 (5 bases). CDR1 and CDR2 (germline): KGHSH, LQKENI. The CDR3 sequence is 16 residues long.

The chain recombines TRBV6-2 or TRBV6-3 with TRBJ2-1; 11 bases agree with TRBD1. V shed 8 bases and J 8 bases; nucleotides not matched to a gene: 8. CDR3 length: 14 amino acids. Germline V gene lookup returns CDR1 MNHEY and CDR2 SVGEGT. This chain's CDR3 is CASSEDRGRDEQFF. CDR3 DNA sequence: TGTGCCAGCTCCGAGGACAGGGGGCGAGATGAGCAGTTCTTC.

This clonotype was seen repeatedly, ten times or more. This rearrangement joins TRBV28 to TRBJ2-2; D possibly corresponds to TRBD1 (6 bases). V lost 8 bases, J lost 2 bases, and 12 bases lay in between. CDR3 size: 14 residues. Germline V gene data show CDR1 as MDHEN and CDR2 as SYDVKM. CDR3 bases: TGTGCCAGCCTGGGACAAAGAAACACCGGGGAGCTGTTTTTT. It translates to CASLGQRNTGELFF.

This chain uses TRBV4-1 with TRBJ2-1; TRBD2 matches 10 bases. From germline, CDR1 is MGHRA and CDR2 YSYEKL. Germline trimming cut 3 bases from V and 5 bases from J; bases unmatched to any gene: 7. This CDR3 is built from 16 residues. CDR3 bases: TGCGCCAGCAGCCACGCCTGGACTAGCGGAAACAATGAGCAGTTCTTC. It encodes CASSHAWTSGNNEQFF.

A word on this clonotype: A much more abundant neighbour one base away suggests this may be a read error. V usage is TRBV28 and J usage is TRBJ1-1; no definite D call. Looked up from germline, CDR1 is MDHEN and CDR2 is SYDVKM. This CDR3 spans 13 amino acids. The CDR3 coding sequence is TGTGCCAGCACTTATTGGTGGTCCACTGAATCTTTCTTT. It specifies CASTYWWSTESFF. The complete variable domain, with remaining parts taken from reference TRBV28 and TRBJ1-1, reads DVKVTQSSRYLVKRTGEKVFLECVQDMDHENMFWYRQDPGLGLRLIYFSYDVKMKEKGDIPEGYSVSREKKERFSLILESASTNQTSMYLCASTYWWSTESFFGQGTRLTVV.

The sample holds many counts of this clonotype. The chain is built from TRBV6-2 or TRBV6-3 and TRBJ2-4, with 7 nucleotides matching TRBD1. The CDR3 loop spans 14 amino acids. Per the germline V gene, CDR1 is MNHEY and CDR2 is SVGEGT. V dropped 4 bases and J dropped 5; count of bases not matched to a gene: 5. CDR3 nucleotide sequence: TGTGCCAGCAGTTTCTTGAGGGGGCAAAACATTCAGTACTTC. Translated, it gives CASSFLRGQNIQYF.

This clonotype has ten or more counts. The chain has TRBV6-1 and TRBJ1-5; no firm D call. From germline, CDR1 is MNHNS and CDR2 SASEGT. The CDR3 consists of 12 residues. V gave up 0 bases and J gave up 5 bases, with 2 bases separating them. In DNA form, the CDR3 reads TGTGCCAGCAGTGAAGCTCATCAGCCCCAGCATTTT. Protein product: CASSEAHQPQHF.

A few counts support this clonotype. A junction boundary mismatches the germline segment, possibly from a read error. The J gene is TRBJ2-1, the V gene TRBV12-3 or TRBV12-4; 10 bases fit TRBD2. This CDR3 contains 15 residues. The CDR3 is CASSRTSGAYNEQSF. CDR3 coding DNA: TGTGCCAGCAGTCGGACTAGCGGAGCCTACAATGAGCAGTCCTTC.

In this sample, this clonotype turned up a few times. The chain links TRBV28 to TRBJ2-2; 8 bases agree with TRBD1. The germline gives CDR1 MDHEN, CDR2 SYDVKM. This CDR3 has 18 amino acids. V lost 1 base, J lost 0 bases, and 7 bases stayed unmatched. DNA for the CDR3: TGTGCCAGCAGTTTATCGACAGGGGTGGGCCCGAACACCGGGGAGCTGTTTTTT. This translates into CASSLSTGVGPNTGELFF.

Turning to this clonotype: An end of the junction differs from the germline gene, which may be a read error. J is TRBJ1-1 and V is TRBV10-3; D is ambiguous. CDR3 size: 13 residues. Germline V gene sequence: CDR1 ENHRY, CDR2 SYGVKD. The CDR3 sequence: CAIRKNGMGKALF. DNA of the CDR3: TGTGCCATCAGAAAGAACGGTATGGGTAAAGCTCTCTTT.

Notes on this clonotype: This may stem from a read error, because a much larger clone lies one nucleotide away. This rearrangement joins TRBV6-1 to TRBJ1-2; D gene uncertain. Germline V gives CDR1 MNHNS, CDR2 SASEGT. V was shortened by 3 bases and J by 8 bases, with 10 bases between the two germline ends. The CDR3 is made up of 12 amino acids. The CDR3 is CASSERDGGYTF. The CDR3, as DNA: TGTGCCAGCAGTGAGCGCGACGGGGGCTACACCTTC.

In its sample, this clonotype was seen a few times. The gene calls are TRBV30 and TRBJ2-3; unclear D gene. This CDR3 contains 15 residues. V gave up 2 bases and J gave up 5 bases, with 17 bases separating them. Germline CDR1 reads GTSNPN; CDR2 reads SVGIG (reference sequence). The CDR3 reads CAWSRRSRLGDTQYF. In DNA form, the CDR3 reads TGTGCCTGGAGTCGCCGGTCGAGACTGGGAGATACGCAGTATTTT.

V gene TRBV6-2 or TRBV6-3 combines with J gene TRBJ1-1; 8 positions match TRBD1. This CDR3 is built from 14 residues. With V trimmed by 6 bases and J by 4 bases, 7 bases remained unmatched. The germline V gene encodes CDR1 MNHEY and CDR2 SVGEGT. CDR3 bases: TGTGCCAGCAGACCCCAGGGGGCTGGCACTGAAGCTTTCTTT. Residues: CASRPQGAGTEAFF.

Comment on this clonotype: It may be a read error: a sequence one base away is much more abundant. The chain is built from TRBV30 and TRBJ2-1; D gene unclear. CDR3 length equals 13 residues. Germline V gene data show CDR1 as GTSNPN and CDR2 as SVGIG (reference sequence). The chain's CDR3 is CAWSLVSYNGQFF. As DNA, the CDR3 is TGTGCCTGGAGCCTAGTATCCTACAATGGGCAGTTCTTC.

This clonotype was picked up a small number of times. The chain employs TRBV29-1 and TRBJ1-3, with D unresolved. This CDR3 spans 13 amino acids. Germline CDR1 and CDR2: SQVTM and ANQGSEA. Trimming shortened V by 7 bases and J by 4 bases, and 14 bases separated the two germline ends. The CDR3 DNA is TGCAGCGCCCTGGCGGCCGGAGGAAACACCATATATTTT. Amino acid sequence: CSALAAGGNTIYF.

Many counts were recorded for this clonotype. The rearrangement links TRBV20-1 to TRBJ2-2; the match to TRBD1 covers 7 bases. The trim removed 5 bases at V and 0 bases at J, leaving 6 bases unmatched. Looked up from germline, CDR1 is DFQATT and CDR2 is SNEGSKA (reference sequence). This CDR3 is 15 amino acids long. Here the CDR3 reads CSAGTVSTNTGELFF. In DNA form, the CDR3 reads TGCAGTGCTGGGACAGTGTCAACGAACACCGGGGAGCTGTTTTTT.

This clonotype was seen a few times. The CDR3 DNA reads as TGTGCCAGCAGTGACTCTGGCGGGAGAGCCACCGGGGAGCTGTTTTTT. This translates into CASSDSGGRATGELFF. The chain has TRBV6-4 and TRBJ2-2; 7 bases map to TRBD2. Germline CDR1 is MRHNA and CDR2 is SNTAGT. After removal of 0 bases from V and 4 bases from J, the junction contained 5 bases not matched to a gene. The CDR3 totals 16 residues.

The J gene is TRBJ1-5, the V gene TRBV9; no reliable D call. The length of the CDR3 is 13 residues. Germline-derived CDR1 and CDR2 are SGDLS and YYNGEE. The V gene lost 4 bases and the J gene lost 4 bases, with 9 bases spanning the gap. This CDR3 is CASSPGVNQPQHF. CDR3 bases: TGTGCCAGCAGCCCGGGAGTAAATCAGCCCCAGCATTTT. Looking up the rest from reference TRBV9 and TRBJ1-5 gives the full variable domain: DSGVTQTPKHLITATGQRVTLRCSPRSGDLSVYWYQQSLDQGLQFLIQYYNGEERAKGNILERFSAQQFPDLHSELNLSSLELGDSALYFCASSPGVNQPQHFGDGTRLSIL.